Listed here are 27 T cell receptor beta chains from one sample, sequenced in a study of T cell repertoires in cytomegalovirus infection. TCRdb processed the reads anew with MiXCR; each CDR3 protein has one entry. The data show about 740,000 distinct CDR3 sequences, 35% to 40% seen once. The specimen was PBMCs. These receptors were collected from a human donor in good health (CMV status not recorded). Some clones in this sample may be carry-over from other donors' samples.

This clonotype was counted many times. The chain carries TRBV7-2 and TRBJ2-1, with TRBD2 identical over 10 bases. Losses at the gene ends were 5 bases for V and 7 bases for J; bases not matched to a gene: 11. CDR1 and CDR2 (germline): SGHTA, FQGNSA. The CDR3 loop spans 16 amino acids. DNA for the CDR3: TGTGCCAGCAGCCCCCTAATGAGCGGGAGGGGGAATGAGCAGTTCTTC. It is translated as CASSPLMSGRGNEQFF.

This clonotype was observed a handful of times. V is TRBV30 and J is TRBJ1-1; TRBD1 aligns across 8 bases. From germline, CDR1 is GTSNPN and CDR2 SVGIG (reference sequence). V lost 1 base to trimming and J lost 0 bases; unmatched junction nucleotides: 1. This CDR3 region has 14 residues. DNA for the CDR3: TGTGCCTGGAGTGCGGGACAGGTGAACACTGAAGCTTTCTTT. Amino acid sequence: CAWSAGQVNTEAFF.

For this clonotype: This may stem from a read error, because a much larger clone lies one nucleotide away. The chain employs TRBV7-3 and TRBJ2-1; perhaps TRBD2 as D (6 bases). CDR3 length equals 17 residues. Germline CDR1 reads SGHTA; CDR2 reads FQGTGA. CDR3 amino acids: CSSSRIRDPSVGGEQFF. CDR3 DNA: TGTTCCAGCAGCAGAATCCGGGACCCCTCGGTGGGAGGTGAGCAGTTCTTC.

There are many counts of this clonotype. The chain couples TRBV28 to TRBJ2-7; 8 bases agree with TRBD2. V was pared by 5 bases and J by 3 bases, with 9 bases of the junction left unmatched. CDR3 length equals 15 residues. Germline V lookup: CDR1 MDHEN, CDR2 SYDVKM. The CDR3 nucleotides are TGTGCCAGCAGTCAAACGGGGGGGCAATACTACGAGCAGTACTTC. Translation: CASSQTGGQYYEQYF.

The rearrangement uses TRBV5-1 and TRBJ2-7; 8 bases are a match to TRBD1. Germline V gene lookup returns CDR1 SGHRS and CDR2 YFSETQ. Unmatched junction bases numbered 7, after V lost 0 bases and J lost 2 bases. The CDR3 totals 16 residues. For the CDR3, the DNA is TGCGCCAGCAGCTTGGGTGACAGGGGTACGACCTACGAGCAGTACTTC. It is translated as CASSLGDRGTTYEQYF.

About this clonotype itself: This is likely a read error, given that the CDR3 carries no conserved phenylalanine or tryptophan at its end. The chain employs TRBV11-2 and TRBJ1-5; no clear D. V dropped 6 bases and J dropped 7 bases, with 13 bases sitting between them. This CDR3 spans 13 amino acids. CDR1 SGHAT and CDR2 FQNNGV come from the germline V gene. The DNA for the CDR3 is TGTGCCAGCAGTACAGAAATCATGCAGCCCCAGCATATT. This sequence encodes CASSTEIMQPQHI.

This clonotype appeared a few times. The gene calls are TRBV2 and TRBJ2-5; 8 nucleotides align to TRBD1. CDR1 SNHLY and CDR2 FYNNEI come from the germline V gene. After removal of 5 bases from V and 5 bases from J, the junction contained 13 bases not matched to a gene. This CDR3 region has 16 residues. DNA of the CDR3: TGTGCCAGCAGTACTAAAGGGACAGGCAAAATGGAGACCCAGTACTTC. Residues: CASSTKGTGKMETQYF.

J is TRBJ1-1 and V is TRBV27, with D perhaps TRBD1 (6 bases). Trimming took 3 bases from V and 7 from J, leaving 15 bases between them. Germline V gene sequence: CDR1 MNHEY, CDR2 SMNVEV (reference sequence). This CDR3 has 14 residues. The CDR3 coding sequence is TGTGCCAGCAGTTTCGGCAGGGGTGGGGTTGAAGCTTTCTTT. Translating it yields CASSFGRGGVEAFF.

This clonotype was observed a handful of times. This chain connects TRBV5-4 to TRBJ2-1, with D possibly being TRBD1 (7 bases). Germline loops: CDR1 SGHNT, CDR2 YYREEE (reference sequence). This CDR3 contains 14 residues. Trimming removed 4 bases from V and 3 bases from J, with 11 bases in between. Here the CDR3 reads CASSRRDSYNEQFF. CDR3 sequence (DNA): TGTGCCAGCAGCCGGCGGGACAGCTACAATGAGCAGTTCTTC.

This clonotype was counted a few times. The chain employs TRBV7-9 and TRBJ2-5, with D hard to call. CDR1 SEHNR and CDR2 FQNEAQ come from the germline V gene (reference sequence). The CDR3 is made up of 15 amino acids. V gave up 5 bases and J gave up 1 base, with 14 bases separating them. Here the CDR3 DNA reads TGTGCCAGCAGCCCACAATTGGCCCCCCAAGAGACCCAGTACTTC. Encoded protein: CASSPQLAPQETQYF.

This clonotype has more than one count but fewer than ten. The chain is built from TRBV7-2 and TRBJ2-7; no definite D call. Trimming stripped 6 bases from V and 7 bases from J, with 19 bases between. Germline CDR1 is SGHTA and CDR2 is FQGNSA. The CDR3 runs to 14 residues. The CDR3 is CASSSPPMILEQYF. CDR3 sequence (DNA): TGTGCCAGCAGTTCGCCTCCCATGATCCTTGAGCAGTACTTC.

The rearrangement joins TRBV4-1 to TRBJ2-4; D not certain. The V and J ends lost 8 bases and 0 bases respectively, with 8 bases between them. The CDR3 covers 13 residues. Germline CDR1 reads MGHRA; CDR2 reads YSYEKL. For the CDR3, the DNA is TGCGCCAGCGCGGATCTAGCCAAAAACATTCAGTACTTC. Translation: CASADLAKNIQYF.

The chain couples TRBV6-1 to TRBJ2-2; D might be TRBD2 (6 bases). CDR1 and CDR2 (germline): MNHNS, SASEGT. The CDR3 runs 16 residues. The germline V and J ends were trimmed by 3 bases and 0 bases, with 11 bases remaining between them. This chain's CDR3 is CASSDPGSPNTGELFF. The CDR3 nucleotides read TGTGCCAGCAGTGACCCCGGGAGCCCGAACACCGGGGAGCTGTTTTTT.

The V gene is TRBV6-1, the J gene TRBJ1-2; 7 bases align to TRBD1. From germline, CDR1 is MNHNS and CDR2 SASEGT. Trimming cost V 7 bases and J 4 bases; bases outside gene matches: 9. The CDR3 length is 14 residues. DNA of the CDR3: TGTGCCAGCACCCTTGACAGGGAAGTCTATGGCTACACCTTC. This sequence encodes CASTLDREVYGYTF.

Concerning this clonotype itself: Sequence at one end of the junction differs from germline and may be a read error. The gene calls are TRBV7-4 and TRBJ2-3; the match to TRBD2 covers 7 bases. CDR3 size: 15 residues. The germline gives CDR1 SGHVT, CDR2 SQSDAQ. The CDR3 DNA sequence: TGTGCCAGCAGCCCTGGGAGGGATGTCACAGATACGCCGTATTTT. It is translated as CASSPGRDVTDTPYF.

This clonotype was counted between two and nine times. The gene calls are TRBV24-1 and TRBJ1-2; D is ambiguous. The CDR3 totals 13 residues. V lost 2 bases and J lost 2, with 5 bases in between. Germline V CDR1 and CDR2: KGHDR, SFDVKD. Here the CDR3 reads CATSDWLNYGYTF. The CDR3 DNA reads as TGTGCCACCAGTGATTGGTTGAACTATGGCTACACCTTC.

The rearrangement uses TRBV10-3 and TRBJ1-2; 10 bases are a match to TRBD1. This CDR3 contains 16 residues. V dropped 10 bases and J dropped 3; count of bases not matched to a gene: 14. Germline CDR1 reads ENHRY; CDR2 reads SYGVKD. CDR3: CANTPDRGQVDYGYTF. CDR3 nucleotides: TGTGCCAACACCCCCGACAGGGGGCAAGTCGACTATGGCTACACCTTC.

The J gene is TRBJ2-5, the V gene TRBV5-4; possible D gene TRBD2, 6 bases. The CDR3 runs to 13 residues. The V end was cut by 8 bases, the J end by 7 bases, with 18 bases between. The germline V gene encodes CDR1 SGHNT and CDR2 YYREEE (reference sequence). The CDR3 DNA reads TGTGCCAGTTTATATGGGCAGGGAGGGACCCAGTACTTC. This codes for CASLYGQGGTQYF.

This clonotype has just a few counts. J is TRBJ2-7 and V is TRBV12-3 or TRBV12-4, with a weak D call TRBD2 (6 bases). The length of the CDR3 is 14 residues. V was cut by 4 bases and J by 2 bases, with 12 bases left in between. CDR3 residues: CASSWSGRAYEQYF. CDR3 sequence (DNA): TGTGCCAGCAGTTGGAGCGGGCGGGCCTACGAGCAGTACTTC.

This clonotype has just a few counts. The chain employs TRBV11-2 and TRBJ2-7, with 11 bases lining up with TRBD2. CDR1 is SGHAT, CDR2 FQNNGV, per germline. CDR3 length: 19 residues. Trimming took 4 bases from V and 4 from J; bases not matched to a gene: 18. The CDR3 spells CASSSVGRPGTSGAYEQYF. The CDR3 DNA reads TGTGCCAGCAGCTCCGTGGGCAGGCCAGGGACTAGCGGAGCATACGAGCAGTACTTC. Looking up the rest from reference TRBV11-2 and TRBJ2-7 gives the full variable domain: EAGVAQSPRYKIIEKRQSVAFWCNPISGHATLYWYQQILGQGPKLLIQFQNNGVVDDSQLPKDRFSAERLKGVDSTLKIQPAKLEDSAVYLCASSSVGRPGTSGAYEQYFGPGTRLTVT.

About this clonotype: At one boundary the junction diverges from the germline segment, which might be a read error. In DNA, the CDR3 is TGTGCTAGCAGCCATAATGGCTGGGATCCGCCACATCAGCCCCAGCATTTT. It is translated as CASSHNGWDPPHQPQHF. V usage is TRBV7-6 and J usage is TRBJ1-5; D is unclear. The germline CDR1 and CDR2 sequences are SGHVS and FNYEAQ. This CDR3 is built from 17 residues.

The gene calls are TRBV5-4 and TRBJ1-4, with TRBD1 matching over 8 bases. Germline V gene lookup returns CDR1 SGHNT and CDR2 YYREEE (reference sequence). This CDR3 is 14 amino acids long. After removal of 4 bases from V and 5 bases from J, the junction contained 4 bases not matched to a gene. The CDR3 DNA sequence: TGTGCCAGCAGCCGGGGACAGGCGAATGAAAAACTGTTTTTT. Its protein is CASSRGQANEKLFF.

This clonotype was detected a few times. V is TRBV5-1 and J is TRBJ2-7; D may be TRBD2 (5 bases). Trimming removed 0 bases from V and 7 bases from J, with 11 bases in between. CDR3 length: 13 amino acids. Germline V gene sequence: CDR1 SGHRS, CDR2 YFSETQ. The CDR3 coding sequence is TGCGCCAGCAGCTTGGCCTTGTTAGCGGAGCAGTACTTC. This sequence encodes CASSLALLAEQYF.

This chain connects TRBV20-1 to TRBJ2-1; either TRBD1 or TRBD2 may supply D (6 bases each). V dropped 3 bases and J dropped 4 bases, with 13 bases sitting between them. The CDR3 loop spans 14 amino acids. Germline CDR1 and CDR2: DFQATT and SNEGSKA (reference sequence). The CDR3 DNA reads as TGCAGTGCTAGTGCCCCGGGGGCTTACAATGAGCAGTTCTTC. This translates into CSASAPGAYNEQFF.

The chain combines TRBV30 with TRBJ1-5; TRBD1 matches 7 bases. The CDR3 length is 14 residues. CDR1 and CDR2 from the germline V gene are GTSNPN and SVGIG (reference sequence). After removal of 4 bases from V and 2 bases from J, the junction contained 5 bases not matched to a gene. This CDR3 is CAWNHRGGNQPQHF. The CDR3, as DNA: TGTGCCTGGAATCACAGGGGAGGCAATCAGCCCCAGCATTTT.

A few counts support this clonotype. The J gene is TRBJ1-2, the V gene TRBV15, with D possibly being TRBD1 (5 bases). There are 14 residues in the CDR3. Trimming stripped 3 bases from V and 4 bases from J, with 12 bases between. Looked up from germline, CDR1 is LNHNV and CDR2 is YYDKDF (reference sequence). The CDR3 reads CATSSKGSSYGYTF. Here the CDR3 DNA reads TGTGCCACCAGCAGTAAGGGGTCCTCCTATGGCTACACCTTC. The whole variable domain, filled in from reference TRBV15 and TRBJ1-2, reads DAMVIQNPRYQVTQFGKPVTLSCSQTLNHNVMYWYQQKSSQAPKLLFHYYDKDFNNEADTPDNFQSRRPNTSFCFLDIRSPGLGDTAMYLCATSSKGSSYGYTFGSGTRLTVV.

The rearrangement links TRBV4-1 to TRBJ1-3, with D unclear. This CDR3 has 15 residues. Trimming took off 3 bases at V and 3 bases at J, with 12 bases between the two ends. Germline V gene data show CDR1 as MGHRA and CDR2 as YSYEKL. The CDR3 is CASSQAPGSGNTIYF. CDR3 sequence (DNA): TGCGCCAGCAGCCAGGCTCCCGGGAGTGGAAACACCATATATTTT.